This TCR beta chain was obtained from a study of Ad26.COV2.S vaccination and SARS-CoV-2 variants. Overall study context: Donor got 5x10^10 or 1x10^11 viral particles of Ad26.COV2.S.

This CDR3 contains 16 residues. V dropped 1 base and J dropped 1 base, with 8 bases sitting between them. Germline V gene lookup returns CDR1 LNHNV and CDR2 YYDKDF (reference sequence). Study-wide results and limits: Total T cell responses were possibly underestimated by TCR breadth and depth analyses.

Regarding treatment: over 15 received Ad26.COV2.S at low or high dose, single or two shots; about 5 received placebo; per-sample allocation not given. Day 63 after the first vaccine or placebo injection was the time point for sampling. An adult aged 18-55 years in Boston served as the donor. Immunization relied on an Ad26 vector, which expressed Wuhan-strain SARS-CoV-2 spike. This clone was seen once. Its antigen is undetermined. Using immunoSEQ multiplex PCR, the repertoire was profiled, and TCRdb retains in-frame clones only, with some absent. The sample lists roughly 320,000 clones, 70% to 90% occurring once.

This chain connects TRBV15 to TRBJ2-6; no reliable D call. This specimen consisted of peripheral blood, obtained in a trial of Ad26.COV2.S vaccine versus placebo. This clonotype originated in a person aged 18-65 years who received the Ad26.COV2.S COVID-19 vaccine or a placebo. In nucleotides, the CDR3 is TGTGCCACCAGCAGAGGTGAAGGGTCTGGGGCCAACGTCCTGACTTTC. Translation gives CATSRGEGSGANVLTF.